A selection of T cell receptor beta chains follows, all from one sample in a study of regulatory and conventional T cells in RAG deficiency. Sequencing used immunoSEQ multiplex PCR; TCRdb keeps in-frame clones, though not all of them. The table shows approximately 48,000 clones, with 70% to 90% occurring only once. This sample also belongs to another study, concerning regulatory T cells.

The material sequenced was CD4+ effector T cells sorted from blood. These TCRs come from a human donor in good health. CDR3s include the opening cysteine and the closing phenylalanine or tryptophan. The D gene is left open where the match is weak. The size of a clone is reported for some rows only, either as once, few or many, or as a class for expanded clones.

v_call	j_call	d_call	clone_size	cdr3_nt	cdr3_aa
TRBV2	TRBJ1-4	NA	NA	TGTGCCAGCAGGGACAGCGGGGGAAAACTGTTTTTT	CASRDSGGKLFF
TRBV11-3	TRBJ2-1	NA	NA	TGTGCCAGCAGCTTACGTGGTAGCGGAGGTAATGAGCAGTTCTTC	CASSLRGSGGNEQFF
TRBV7-9	TRBJ1-5	NA	NA	TGTGCCAGCAGCTCCCAGGGGTTCCAGCCCCAGCATTTT	CASSSQGFQPQHF
TRBV5-1	TRBJ2-1	TRBD1	NA	TGCGCCAGCAGGACTGGGACAGACTACAATGAGCAGTTCTTC	CASRTGTDYNEQFF
TRBV14	TRBJ2-3	NA	NA	TGTGCCAGCAGCCAAGTGTCGTGGGTGTGGGGCACAGATACGCAGTATTTT	CASSQVSWVWGTDTQYF
TRBV19	TRBJ1-3	NA	NA	TGTGCCAGTAGTATAGGCCCGAACTCTGGAAACACCATATATTTT	CASSIGPNSGNTIYF
TRBV15	TRBJ2-1	NA	once	TGTGCCACCAGCAGGGAGAGGGGGTTCTACAATGAGCAGTTCTTC	CATSRERGFYNEQFF
TRBV18	TRBJ2-5	NA	NA	TGTGCCAGCTCTAAAAATGTAGGACCCCAAGAGACCCAGTACTTC	CASSKNVGPQETQYF
TRBV5-6	TRBJ2-1	TRBD1	once	TGTGCCAGCATCCGGACAGGGATTAACAATGAGCAGTTCTTC	CASIRTGINNEQFF
TRBV28	TRBJ1-5	NA	NA	TGTGCCAGCAGCCGAGGAGGGGGGAATCAGCCCCAGCATTTT	CASSRGGGNQPQHF
TRBV15	TRBJ2-2	NA	NA	TGTGCCACCAGCAGAGATAGGTGGGCTAGCGATCCGAACACCGGGGAGCTGTTTTTT	CATSRDRWASDPNTGELFF
TRBV30	TRBJ2-6	TRBD1	NA	TGTGCCTGGATGGGACAGATCCTCCTCTCTGGGGCCAACGTCCTGACTTTC	CAWMGQILLSGANVLTF
TRBV6-5	TRBJ1-5	NA	once	TGTGCCAGCAGCCGGACAGCCTGGGTAGATCAGCCCCAGCATTTT	CASSRTAWVDQPQHF
TRBV18	TRBJ2-1	NA	NA	TGTGCCAGCTCACCACCAAGAAAGCTTACTCGCAATGAGCAGTTCTTC	CASSPPRKLTRNEQFF
TRBV5-6	TRBJ2-1	NA	NA	TGTGCCAGCAGCTATGACAGGTACAATGAGCAGTTCTTC	CASSYDRYNEQFF
TRBV19	TRBJ1-2	NA	NA	TGTGCCAGTAGTATAAGATACACGGCCGCAGGGTACTCAAACGGCCGCGACTATGGCTACACCTTC	CASSIRYTAAGYSNGRDYGYTF
TRBV7-6	TRBJ2-5	TRBD2	NA	TGTGCCAGCAGCTTAGGACTAGCAAAAGAGACCCAGTACTTC	CASSLGLAKETQYF
TRBV2	TRBJ1-2	TRBD1	NA	TGTGCCAGCAGTGAGAAGGACAGGGTAGGCGGAGGCTACACCTTC	CASSEKDRVGGGYTF
TRBV5-1	TRBJ1-5	NA	NA	TGCGCCAGCAGTACCCTTGGAGATAGCAATCAGCCCCAGCATTTT	CASSTLGDSNQPQHF
TRBV9	TRBJ1-1	NA	NA	TGTGCCAGCACCTCGGTGCAGAGCAACACTGAAGCTTTCTTT	CASTSVQSNTEAFF
TRBV9	TRBJ1-1	NA	NA	TGTGCCAGCAGCGTAGCAGCTGGGGCGAACACTGAAGCTTTCTTT	CASSVAAGANTEAFF
TRBV6-6	TRBJ2-3	TRBD2	once	TGTGCCAGCAGCAGTAGCGGGATTAGCACAGATACGCAGTATTTT	CASSSSGISTDTQYF
TRBV4-1	TRBJ1-2	NA	NA	TGCGCCAGCAGCCAAGAATTAAGGGGGTATGGCTACACCTTC	CASSQELRGYGYTF
TRBV4-2	TRBJ1-5	NA	once	TGTGCCAGCAGCCAAGAGCGGACAGATAGCAATCAGCCCCAGCATTTT	CASSQERTDSNQPQHF
TRBV5-6	TRBJ1-5	NA	NA	TGTGCCAGCAGCACGGCCGGGGTCTCAAGTCAGCCCCAGCATTTT	CASSTAGVSSQPQHF
TRBV6-1	TRBJ1-6	NA	NA	TGTGCCAGCAGGCGAAGGGTGGCAGGGGATTCACCCCTCCACTTT	CASRRRVAGDSPLHF
TRBV19	TRBJ1-2	NA	NA	TGTGCCAGTAGAAGGACGTACGACTATGGCTACACCTTC	CASRRTYDYGYTF
TRBV19	TRBJ1-4	NA	once	TGTGCCAGTAGTGGCCCCCGAAAGGGTGAAAAACTGTTTTTT	CASSGPRKGEKLFF
TRBV6-6	TRBJ2-7	NA	NA	TGTGCCAGCAGTTACCTCAGGGATCCTCCCTACGAGCAGTACTTC	CASSYLRDPPYEQYF
TRBV19	TRBJ1-5	NA	NA	TGTGCCAGTAGTATAGGAGGGGGTCCCAATCAGCCCCAGCATTTT	CASSIGGGPNQPQHF
TRBV11-2	TRBJ1-1	NA	NA	TGTGCCAGCAGCATGGGACGAAAAACTGAAGCTTTCTTT	CASSMGRKTEAFF
TRBV4-2	TRBJ1-1	NA	NA	TGTGCCAGCAGCCAAGAACGAAGGACTGAAGCTTTCTTT	CASSQERRTEAFF
TRBV11-1	TRBJ2-3	TRBD1	NA	TGTGCCAGCAGCTTCGGGACAGGGAGCACAGATACGCAGTATTTT	CASSFGTGSTDTQYF
TRBV10-3	TRBJ1-2	NA	NA	TGTGCCTTAAAGCAGGGGAATGGCTATGGCTACACCTTC	CALKQGNGYGYTF
TRBV19	TRBJ1-5	NA	NA	TGTGCCAGTAGTATATTTGTAGGAGAGGGCCGTCAGCCCCAGCATTTT	CASSIFVGEGRQPQHF
TRBV27	TRBJ1-6	TRBD1	NA	TGTGCCAGCAGTTACGAGGGGGCGCGGTATAATTCACCCCTCCACTTT	CASSYEGARYNSPLHF
TRBV6-5	TRBJ2-3	NA	NA	TGTGCCAGCAGTTACTCATGGGGTACAGCAGATACGCAGTATTTT	CASSYSWGTADTQYF
TRBV27	TRBJ1-1	NA	NA	TGTGCCAGCAGTTTTGGACAGCGGACTGAAGCTTTCTTT	CASSFGQRTEAFF
TRBV30	TRBJ2-5	NA	NA	TGTGCCTGGAGTGTGGTCGAGGAGACCCAGTACTTC	CAWSVVEETQYF
TRBV5-3	TRBJ2-1	NA	NA	TGTGCCAGAACCAGTTTCCCTCCCGCTCCCCATGAGCAGTTCTTC	CARTSFPPAPHEQFF
TRBV14	TRBJ2-5	NA	NA	TGTGCCAGCAGCCAAGATCCCAAGACCCAGTACTTC	CASSQDPKTQYF
TRBV28	TRBJ1-2	TRBD1	NA	TGTGCCAGCAGGTCCCCAGGGGGCGGGAGTGGCTACACCTTC	CASRSPGGGSGYTF
TRBV14	TRBJ2-5	TRBD2	once	TGTGCCAGCAGCACGGGACTAGGGGAGACCCAGTACTTC	CASSTGLGETQYF
TRBV7-3	TRBJ2-5	NA	NA	TGTGCCAGCAGCTTAGGGCCCCAAGAGACCCAGTACTTC	CASSLGPQETQYF
TRBV18	TRBJ1-4	NA	NA	TGTGCCAGCTCACCACCGGCAGGACTCAGACTGTTTTTT	CASSPPAGLRLFF
TRBV29-1	TRBJ2-7	NA	NA	TGCAGCGTTGTCGGGGGCGGCTACGAGCAGTACTTC	CSVVGGGYEQYF
TRBV5-1	TRBJ1-1	NA	NA	TGCGCCAGCAGCTTAACAGGGTCGAACACTGAAGCTTTCTTT	CASSLTGSNTEAFF